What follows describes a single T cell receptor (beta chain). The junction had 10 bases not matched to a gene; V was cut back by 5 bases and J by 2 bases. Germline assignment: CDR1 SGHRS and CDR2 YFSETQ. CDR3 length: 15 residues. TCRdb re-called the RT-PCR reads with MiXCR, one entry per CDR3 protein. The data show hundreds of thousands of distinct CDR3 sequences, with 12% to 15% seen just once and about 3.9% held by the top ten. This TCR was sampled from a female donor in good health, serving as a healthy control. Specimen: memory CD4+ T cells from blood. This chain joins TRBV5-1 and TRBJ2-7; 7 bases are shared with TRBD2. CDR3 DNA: TGCGCCAGCAGATCGGCCGGGACTAACCCCTACGAGCAGTACTTC. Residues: CASRSAGTNPYEQYF.